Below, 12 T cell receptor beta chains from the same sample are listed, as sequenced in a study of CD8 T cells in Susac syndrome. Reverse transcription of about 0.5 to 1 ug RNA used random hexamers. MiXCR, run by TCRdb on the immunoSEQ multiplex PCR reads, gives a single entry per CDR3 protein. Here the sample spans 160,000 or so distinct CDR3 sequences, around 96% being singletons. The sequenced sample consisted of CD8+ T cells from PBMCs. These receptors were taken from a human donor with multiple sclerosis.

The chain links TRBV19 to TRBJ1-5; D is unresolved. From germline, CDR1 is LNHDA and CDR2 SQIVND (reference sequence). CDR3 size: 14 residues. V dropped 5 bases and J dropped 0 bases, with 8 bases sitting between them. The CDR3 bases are TGTGCCAGTAGTCGCCGGAATAGCAATCAGCCCCAGCATTTT. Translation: CASSRRNSNQPQHF.

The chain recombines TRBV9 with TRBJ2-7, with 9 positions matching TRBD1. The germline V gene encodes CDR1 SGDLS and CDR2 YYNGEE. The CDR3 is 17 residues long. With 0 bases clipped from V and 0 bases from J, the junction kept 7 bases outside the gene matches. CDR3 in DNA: TGTGCCAGCAGCGTAGATGGGACAGGGACGGGCTCCTACGAGCAGTACTTC. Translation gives CASSVDGTGTGSYEQYF.

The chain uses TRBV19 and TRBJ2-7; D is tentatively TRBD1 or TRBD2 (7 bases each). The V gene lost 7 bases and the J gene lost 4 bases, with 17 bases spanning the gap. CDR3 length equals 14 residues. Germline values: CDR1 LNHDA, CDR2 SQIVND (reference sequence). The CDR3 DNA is TGTGCCAGTACCCCAGGGGGGGCCGAATACGAGCAGTACTTC. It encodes CASTPGGAEYEQYF.

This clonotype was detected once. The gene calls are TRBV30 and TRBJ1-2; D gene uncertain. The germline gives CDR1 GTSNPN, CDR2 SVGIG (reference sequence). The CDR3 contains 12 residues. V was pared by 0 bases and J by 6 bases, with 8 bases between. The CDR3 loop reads CAWSVNGDGYTF. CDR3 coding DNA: TGTGCCTGGAGTGTAAACGGGGATGGCTACACCTTC.

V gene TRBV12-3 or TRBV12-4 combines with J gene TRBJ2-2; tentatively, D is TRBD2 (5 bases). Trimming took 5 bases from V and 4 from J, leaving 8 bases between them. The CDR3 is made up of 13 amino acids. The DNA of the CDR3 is TGTGCCAGCAGTGAACTAGTCACCGGGGAGCTGTTTTTT. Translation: CASSELVTGELFF.

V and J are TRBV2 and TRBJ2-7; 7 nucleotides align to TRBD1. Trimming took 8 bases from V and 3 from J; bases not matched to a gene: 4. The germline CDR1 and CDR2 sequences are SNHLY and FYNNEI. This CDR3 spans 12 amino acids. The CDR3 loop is CASVGQNYEQYF. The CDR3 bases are TGTGCCAGCGTGGGACAGAACTACGAGCAGTACTTC.

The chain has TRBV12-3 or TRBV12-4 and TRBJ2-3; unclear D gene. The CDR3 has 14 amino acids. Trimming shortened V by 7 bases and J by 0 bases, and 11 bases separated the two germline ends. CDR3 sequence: CASIPHGSTDTQYF. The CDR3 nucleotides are TGTGCCAGCATTCCACATGGAAGCACAGATACGCAGTATTTT.

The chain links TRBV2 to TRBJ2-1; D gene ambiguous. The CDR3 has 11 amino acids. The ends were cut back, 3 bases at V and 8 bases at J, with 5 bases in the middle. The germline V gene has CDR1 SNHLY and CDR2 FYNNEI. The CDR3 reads CASSETDEQFF. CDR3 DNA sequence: TGTGCCAGCAGTGAGACGGATGAGCAGTTCTTC.

CDR3 residues: CASSVTSSSYNEQFF. CDR3 nucleotide sequence: TGTGCCAGCAGTGTGACTAGCTCTTCCTACAATGAGCAGTTCTTC. The chain uses TRBV27 and TRBJ2-1; 7 nucleotides match TRBD2. Germline CDR1 reads MNHEY; CDR2 reads SMNVEV (reference sequence). The CDR3 extends over 15 amino acids. With 5 bases clipped from V and 1 base from J, the junction kept 5 bases outside the gene matches.

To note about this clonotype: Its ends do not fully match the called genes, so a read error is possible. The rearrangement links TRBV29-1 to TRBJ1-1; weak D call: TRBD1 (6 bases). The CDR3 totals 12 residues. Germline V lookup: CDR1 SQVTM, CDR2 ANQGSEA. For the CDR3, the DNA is TGCAGCGGGAGACGCGGGACACTTGAAGCTCTCTTT. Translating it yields CSGRRGTLEALF.

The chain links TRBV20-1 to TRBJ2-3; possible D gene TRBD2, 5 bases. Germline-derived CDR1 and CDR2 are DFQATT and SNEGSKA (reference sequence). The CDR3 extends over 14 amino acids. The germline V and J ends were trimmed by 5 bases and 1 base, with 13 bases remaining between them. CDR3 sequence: CSAQLAFGTDTQYF. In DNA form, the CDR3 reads TGCAGTGCTCAGCTAGCTTTTGGCACAGATACGCAGTATTTT.

CDR3 bases: TGCGCCAGCAGCCAAGTCCTAGCGGGAAACGAGCAGTACTTC. As protein: CASSQVLAGNEQYF. The chain carries TRBV4-1 and TRBJ2-7, with TRBD2 matching 9 bases. V shed 1 base, J shed 5 bases, and the junction held 3 bases outside the gene matches. CDR3 size: 14 residues. The V gene's germline CDR1 is MGHRA and CDR2 YSYEKL.